This T cell receptor (beta chain) stems from a study of blood T cell repertoires in COVID-19. Study information: The samples span acute and convalescent COVID-19 from the United States, Italy and Spain. Nucleic acid was either cDNA or gDNA, and it came from T cells, B-cell-depleted T cells, or PBMCs.

Sequencing was performed with immunoSEQ multiplex PCR; in TCRdb, only in-frame clones are kept and a portion is missing. This sample yields about 210,000 clones, of which less than 85% are seen a single time; 7.2% belongs to the top ten. Sequencing used peripheral blood. This TCR derives from a woman between 70 and 85 years old with acute or convalescent COVID-19.

In DNA form, the CDR3 reads TGTGCCAGCAATCGAGAACTAGGTCGTTTCGAGACCCAGTACTTC. Translating it yields CASNRELGRFETQYF. The rearrangement joins TRBV5-5 to TRBJ2-5; D may be TRBD2 (5 bases). The CDR3 contains 15 residues. The V and J ends lost 6 bases and 5 bases respectively, with 20 bases between them. Per germline, CDR1 SGHKS and CDR2 YYEKEE (reference sequence).